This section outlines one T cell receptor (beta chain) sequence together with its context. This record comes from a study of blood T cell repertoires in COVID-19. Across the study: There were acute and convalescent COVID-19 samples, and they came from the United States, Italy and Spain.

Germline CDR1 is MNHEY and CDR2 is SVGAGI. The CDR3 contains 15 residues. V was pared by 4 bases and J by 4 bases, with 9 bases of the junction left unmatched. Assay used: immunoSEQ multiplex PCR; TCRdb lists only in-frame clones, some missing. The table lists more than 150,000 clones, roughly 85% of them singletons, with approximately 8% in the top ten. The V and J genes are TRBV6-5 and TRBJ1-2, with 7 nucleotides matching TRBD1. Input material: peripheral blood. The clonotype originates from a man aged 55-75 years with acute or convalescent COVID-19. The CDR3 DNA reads TGTGCCAGCAGTTCTACTGACAGGGCCTTCTATGGCTACACCTTC. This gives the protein CASSSTDRAFYGYTF.